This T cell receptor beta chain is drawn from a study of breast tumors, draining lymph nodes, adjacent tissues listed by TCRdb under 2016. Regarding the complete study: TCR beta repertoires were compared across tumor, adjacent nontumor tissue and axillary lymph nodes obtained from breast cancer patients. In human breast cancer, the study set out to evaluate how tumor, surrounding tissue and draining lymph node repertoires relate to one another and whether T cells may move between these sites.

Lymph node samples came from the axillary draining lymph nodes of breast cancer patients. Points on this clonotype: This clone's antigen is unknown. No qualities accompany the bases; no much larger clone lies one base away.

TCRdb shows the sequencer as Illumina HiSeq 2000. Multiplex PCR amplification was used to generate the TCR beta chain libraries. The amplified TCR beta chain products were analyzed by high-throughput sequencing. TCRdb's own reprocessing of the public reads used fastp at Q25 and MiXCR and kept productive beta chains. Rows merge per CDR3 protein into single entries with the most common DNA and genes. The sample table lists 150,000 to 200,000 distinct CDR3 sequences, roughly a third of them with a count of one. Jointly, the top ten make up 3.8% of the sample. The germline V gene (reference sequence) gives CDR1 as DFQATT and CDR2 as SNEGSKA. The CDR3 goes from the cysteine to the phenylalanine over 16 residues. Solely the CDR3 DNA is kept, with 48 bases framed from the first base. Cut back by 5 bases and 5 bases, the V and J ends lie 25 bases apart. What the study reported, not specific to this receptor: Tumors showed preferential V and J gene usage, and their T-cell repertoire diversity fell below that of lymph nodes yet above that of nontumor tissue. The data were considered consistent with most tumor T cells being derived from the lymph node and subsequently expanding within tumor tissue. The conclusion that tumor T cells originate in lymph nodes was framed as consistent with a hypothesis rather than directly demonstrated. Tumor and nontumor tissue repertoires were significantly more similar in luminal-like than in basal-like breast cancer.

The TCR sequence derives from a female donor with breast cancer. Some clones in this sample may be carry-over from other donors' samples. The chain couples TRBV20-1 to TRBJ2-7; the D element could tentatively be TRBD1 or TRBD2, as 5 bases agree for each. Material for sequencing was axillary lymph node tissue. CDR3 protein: CSAPEPPPGPANEQYF. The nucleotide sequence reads TGCAGTGCTCCCGAGCCACCACCGGGACCAGCAAACGAGCAGTACTTC.